This TCR beta chain was obtained from a study of blood T cell repertoires in COVID-19. Assay: immunoSEQ multiplex PCR; the TCRdb copy retains only in-frame clones and omits some. The sample has about 99,000 clones; 84% are singletons. The ends were cut back, 1 base at V and 2 bases at J, with 11 bases in the middle. The germline gives CDR1 LGHDT, CDR2 YNNKEL (reference sequence). The CDR3 has 15 residues. V and J are TRBV3-1 (or the pseudogene TRBV3-2) and TRBJ1-1, with unresolved D. The sequencing input was peripheral blood. This receptor was obtained from a man in his 70s with active or convalescent COVID-19. CDR3 bases: TGTGCCAGCAGCCAAGGTTCGGGAAAAAACACTGAAGCTTTCTTT. Its protein is CASSQGSGKNTEAFF.